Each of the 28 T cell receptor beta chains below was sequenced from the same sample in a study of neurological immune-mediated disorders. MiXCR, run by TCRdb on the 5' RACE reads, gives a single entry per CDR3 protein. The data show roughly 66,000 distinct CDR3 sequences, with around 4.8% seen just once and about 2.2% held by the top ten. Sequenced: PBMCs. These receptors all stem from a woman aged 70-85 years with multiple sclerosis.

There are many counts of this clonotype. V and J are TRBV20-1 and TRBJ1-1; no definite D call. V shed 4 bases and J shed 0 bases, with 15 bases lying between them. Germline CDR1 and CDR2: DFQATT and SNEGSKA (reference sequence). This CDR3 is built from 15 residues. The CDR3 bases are TGCAGTGCTACCGTCCCTGGCCAGGTGAACACTGAAGCTTTCTTT. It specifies CSATVPGQVNTEAFF.

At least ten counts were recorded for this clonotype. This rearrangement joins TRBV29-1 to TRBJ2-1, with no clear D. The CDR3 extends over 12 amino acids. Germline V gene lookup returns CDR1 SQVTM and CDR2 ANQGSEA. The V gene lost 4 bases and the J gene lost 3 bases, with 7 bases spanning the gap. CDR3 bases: TGCAGCGTTGTGACGGACTACAATGAGCAGTTCTTC. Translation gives CSVVTDYNEQFF.

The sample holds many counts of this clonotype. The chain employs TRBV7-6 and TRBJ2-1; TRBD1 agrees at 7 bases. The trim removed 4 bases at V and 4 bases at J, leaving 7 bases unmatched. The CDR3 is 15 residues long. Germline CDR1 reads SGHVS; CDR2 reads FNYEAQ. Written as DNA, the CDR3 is TGTGCCAGCAGCTCACAGGGGCTGGGTTACAATGAGCAGTTCTTC. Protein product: CASSSQGLGYNEQFF. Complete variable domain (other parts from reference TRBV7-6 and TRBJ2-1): GAGVSQSPRYKVTKRGQDVALRCDPISGHVSLYWYRQALGQGPEFLTYFNYEAQQDKSGLPNDRFSAERPEGSISTLTIQRTEQRDSAMYRCASSSQGLGYNEQFFGPGTRLTVL.

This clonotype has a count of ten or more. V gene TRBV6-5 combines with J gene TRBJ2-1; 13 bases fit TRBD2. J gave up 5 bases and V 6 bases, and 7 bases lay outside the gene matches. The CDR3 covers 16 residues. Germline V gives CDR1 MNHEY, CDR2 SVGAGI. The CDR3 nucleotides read TGTGCCAGCAGCTCCGGACTAGCGGGAGTCCACAATGAGCAGTTCTTC. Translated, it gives CASSSGLAGVHNEQFF.

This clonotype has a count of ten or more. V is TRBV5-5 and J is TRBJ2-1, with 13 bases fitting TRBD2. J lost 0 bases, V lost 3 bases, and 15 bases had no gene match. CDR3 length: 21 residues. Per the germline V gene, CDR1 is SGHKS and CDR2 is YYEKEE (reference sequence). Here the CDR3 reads CASSSTSLAGGVWSSYNEQFF. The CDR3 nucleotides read TGTGCCAGCAGCTCGACTTCACTAGCGGGAGGGGTTTGGAGCTCCTACAATGAGCAGTTCTTC.

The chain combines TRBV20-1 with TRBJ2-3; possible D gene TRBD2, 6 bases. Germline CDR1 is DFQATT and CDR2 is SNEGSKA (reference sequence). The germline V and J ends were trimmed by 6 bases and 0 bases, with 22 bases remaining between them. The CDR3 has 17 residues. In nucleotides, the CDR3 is TGCAGTGCCCGTGACTTTACGGTGGGAGGTAGCACAGATACGCAGTATTTT. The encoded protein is CSARDFTVGGSTDTQYF.

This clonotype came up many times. As DNA, the CDR3 is TGCAGCGGCGCGGCCGGGTTCACTGAAGCTTTCTTT. Translated, it gives CSGAAGFTEAFF. The rearrangement joins TRBV29-1 to TRBJ1-1; D is uncertain. V lost 7 bases to trimming and J lost 4 bases, with 13 bases between them. CDR1 and CDR2 from the germline V gene are SQVTM and ANQGSEA. This CDR3 has 12 residues.

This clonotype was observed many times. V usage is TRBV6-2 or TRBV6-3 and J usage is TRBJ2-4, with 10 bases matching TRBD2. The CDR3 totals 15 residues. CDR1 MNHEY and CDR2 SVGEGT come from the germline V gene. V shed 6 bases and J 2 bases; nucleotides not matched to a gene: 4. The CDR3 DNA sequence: TGTGCCAGCAGCGGGACTAGCGACACCAAAAACATTCAGTACTTC. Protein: CASSGTSDTKNIQYF.

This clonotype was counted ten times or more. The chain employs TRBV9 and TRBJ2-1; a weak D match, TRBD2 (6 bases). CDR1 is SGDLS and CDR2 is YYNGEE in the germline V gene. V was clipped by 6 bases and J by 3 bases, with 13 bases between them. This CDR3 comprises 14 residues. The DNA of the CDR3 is TGTGCCAGCAACGGTGGAGGGGACTACAATGAGCAGTTCTTC. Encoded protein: CASNGGGDYNEQFF.

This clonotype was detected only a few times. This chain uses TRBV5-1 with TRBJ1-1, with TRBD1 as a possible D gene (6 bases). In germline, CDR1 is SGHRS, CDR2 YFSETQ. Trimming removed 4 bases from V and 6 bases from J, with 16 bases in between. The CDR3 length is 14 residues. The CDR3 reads CASSEGDGLSEAFF. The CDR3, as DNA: TGCGCCAGCAGCGAGGGGGACGGCCTTTCTGAAGCTTTCTTT.

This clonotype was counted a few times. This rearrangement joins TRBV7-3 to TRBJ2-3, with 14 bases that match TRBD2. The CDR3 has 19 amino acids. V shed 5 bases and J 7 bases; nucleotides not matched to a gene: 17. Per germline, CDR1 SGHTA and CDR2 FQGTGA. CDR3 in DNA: TGTGCCAGCAGCCCGACTGGGGGACTAGCGGGGGTCAGGACCTATACGCAGTATTTT. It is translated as CASSPTGGLAGVRTYTQYF.

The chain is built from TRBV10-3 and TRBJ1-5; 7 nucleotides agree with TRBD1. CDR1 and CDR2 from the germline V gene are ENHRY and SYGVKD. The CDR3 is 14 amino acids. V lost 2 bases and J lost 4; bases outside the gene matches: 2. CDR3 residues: CAISEGTENQPQHF. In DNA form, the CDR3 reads TGTGCCATCAGTGAGGGGACAGAGAATCAGCCCCAGCATTTT.

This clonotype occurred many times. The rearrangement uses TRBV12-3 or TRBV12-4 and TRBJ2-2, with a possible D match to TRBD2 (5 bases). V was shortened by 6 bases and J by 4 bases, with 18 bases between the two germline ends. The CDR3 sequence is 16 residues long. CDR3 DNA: TGTGCCAGCAGCCCTGAGGGTGAGGTTAGCACCGGGGAGCTGTTTTTT. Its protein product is CASSPEGEVSTGELFF.

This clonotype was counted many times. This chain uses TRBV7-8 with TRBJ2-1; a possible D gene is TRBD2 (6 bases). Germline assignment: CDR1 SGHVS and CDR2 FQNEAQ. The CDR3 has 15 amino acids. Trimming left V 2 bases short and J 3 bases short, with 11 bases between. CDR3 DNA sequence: TGTGCCAGCAGCTTAATGGGGGACTTCTACAATGAGCAGTTCTTC. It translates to CASSLMGDFYNEQFF.

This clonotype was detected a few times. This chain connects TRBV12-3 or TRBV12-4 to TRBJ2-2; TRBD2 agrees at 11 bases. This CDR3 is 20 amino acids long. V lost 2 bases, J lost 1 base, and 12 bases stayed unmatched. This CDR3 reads CASSLLSLRGLAVNTGELFF. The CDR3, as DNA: TGTGCCAGCAGTTTACTGTCGTTAAGGGGACTAGCGGTGAACACCGGGGAGCTGTTTTTT.

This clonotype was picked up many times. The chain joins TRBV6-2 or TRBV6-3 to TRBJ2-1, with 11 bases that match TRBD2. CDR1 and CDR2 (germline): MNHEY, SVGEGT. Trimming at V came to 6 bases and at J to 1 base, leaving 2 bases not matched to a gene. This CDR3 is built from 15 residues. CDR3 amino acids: CASRTSGKSYNEQFF. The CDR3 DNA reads TGTGCCAGCAGGACTAGCGGGAAGTCCTACAATGAGCAGTTCTTC.

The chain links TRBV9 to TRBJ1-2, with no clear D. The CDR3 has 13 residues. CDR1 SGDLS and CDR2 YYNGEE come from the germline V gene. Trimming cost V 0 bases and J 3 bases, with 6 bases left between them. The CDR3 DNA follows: TGTGCCAGCAGCGTAGCCGGGGACTATGGCTACACCTTC. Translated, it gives CASSVAGDYGYTF. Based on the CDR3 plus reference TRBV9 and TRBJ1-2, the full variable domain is DSGVTQTPKHLITATGQRVTLRCSPRSGDLSVYWYQQSLDQGLQFLIQYYNGEERAKGNILERFSAQQFPDLHSELNLSSLELGDSALYFCASSVAGDYGYTFGSGTRLTVV.

CDR3 residues: CSFGQGATNEKLFF. The CDR3 DNA sequence: TGCAGCTTTGGACAGGGGGCTACTAATGAAAAACTGTTTTTT. The rearrangement links TRBV29-1 to TRBJ1-4, with TRBD1 matching 11 bases. CDR3 length: 14 amino acids. Germline lookup yields CDR1 SQVTM and CDR2 ANQGSEA. Unmatched junction bases numbered 4, after V lost 8 bases and J lost 2 bases. Variable domain in full (rest from reference TRBV29-1 and TRBJ1-4): SAVISQKPSRDICQRGTSLTIQCQVDSQVTMMFWYRQQPGQSLTLIATANQGSEATYESGFVIDKFPISRPNLTFSTLTVSNMSPEDSSIYLCSFGQGATNEKLFFGSGTQLSVL.

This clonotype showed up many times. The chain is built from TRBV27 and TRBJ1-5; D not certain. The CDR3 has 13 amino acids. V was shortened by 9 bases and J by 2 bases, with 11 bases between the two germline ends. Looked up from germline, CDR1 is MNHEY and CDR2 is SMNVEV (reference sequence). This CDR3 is CARSWGGNQPQHF. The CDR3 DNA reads TGTGCCAGGAGCTGGGGAGGCAATCAGCCCCAGCATTTT.

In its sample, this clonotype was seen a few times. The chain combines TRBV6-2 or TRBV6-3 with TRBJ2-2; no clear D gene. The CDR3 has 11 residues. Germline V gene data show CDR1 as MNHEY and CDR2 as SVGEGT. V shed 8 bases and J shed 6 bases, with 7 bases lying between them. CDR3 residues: CASGPPGELFF. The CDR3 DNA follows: TGTGCCAGCGGGCCCCCCGGGGAGCTGTTTTTT.

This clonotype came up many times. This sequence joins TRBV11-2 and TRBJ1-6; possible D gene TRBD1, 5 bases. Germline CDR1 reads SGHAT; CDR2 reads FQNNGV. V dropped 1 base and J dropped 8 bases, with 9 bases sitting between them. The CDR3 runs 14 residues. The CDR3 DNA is TGTGCCAGCAGCTTAGGGGGCGGATATTCACCCCTCCACTTT. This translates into CASSLGGGYSPLHF.

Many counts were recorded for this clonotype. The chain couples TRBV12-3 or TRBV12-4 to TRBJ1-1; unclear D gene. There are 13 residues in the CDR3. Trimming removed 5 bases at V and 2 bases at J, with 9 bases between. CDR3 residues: CASSPFRNTEAFF. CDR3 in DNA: TGTGCCAGCAGTCCATTCAGAAACACTGAAGCTTTCTTT.

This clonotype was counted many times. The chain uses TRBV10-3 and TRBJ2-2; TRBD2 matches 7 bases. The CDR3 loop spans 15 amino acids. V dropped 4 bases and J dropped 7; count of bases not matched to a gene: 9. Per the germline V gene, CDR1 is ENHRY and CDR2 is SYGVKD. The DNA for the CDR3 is TGTGCCATCAGTGCGGGGGAGGGCCGATACGGGGAGCTGTTTTTT. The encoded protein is CAISAGEGRYGELFF.

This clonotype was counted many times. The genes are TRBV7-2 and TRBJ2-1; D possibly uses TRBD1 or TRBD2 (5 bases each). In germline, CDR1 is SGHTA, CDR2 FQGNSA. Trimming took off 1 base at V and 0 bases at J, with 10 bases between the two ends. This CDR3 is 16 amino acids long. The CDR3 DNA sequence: TGTGCCAGCAGCTTAGGGTCAGGGAGCTCCTACAATGAGCAGTTCTTC. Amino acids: CASSLGSGSSYNEQFF.

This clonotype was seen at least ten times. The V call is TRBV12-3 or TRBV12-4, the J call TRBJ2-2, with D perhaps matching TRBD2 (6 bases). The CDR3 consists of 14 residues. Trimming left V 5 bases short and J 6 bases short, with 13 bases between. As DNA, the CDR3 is TGTGCCAGCAGTCCCATCCCTAGCGCCGGGGAGCTGTTTTTT. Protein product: CASSPIPSAGELFF.

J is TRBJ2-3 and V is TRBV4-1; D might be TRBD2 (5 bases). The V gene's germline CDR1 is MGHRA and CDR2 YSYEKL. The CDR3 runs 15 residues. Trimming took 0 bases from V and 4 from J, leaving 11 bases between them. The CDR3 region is CASSQESRGADTQYF. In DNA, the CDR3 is TGCGCCAGCAGCCAAGAGTCCCGGGGAGCAGATACGCAGTATTTT.

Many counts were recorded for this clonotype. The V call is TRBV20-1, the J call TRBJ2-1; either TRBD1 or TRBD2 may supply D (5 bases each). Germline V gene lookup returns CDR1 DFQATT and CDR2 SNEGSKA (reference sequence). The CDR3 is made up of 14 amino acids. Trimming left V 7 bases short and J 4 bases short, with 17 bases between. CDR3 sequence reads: CSVLARKGYNEQFF. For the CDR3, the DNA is TGCAGTGTCCTAGCCCGAAAGGGGTACAATGAGCAGTTCTTC.

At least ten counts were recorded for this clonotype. CDR3: CASSQYRQGVTEAFF. The CDR3 DNA reads TGTGCCAGCAGCCAATACCGACAGGGGGTCACTGAAGCTTTCTTT. The genes are TRBV3-1 and TRBJ1-1; 9 positions match TRBD1. The germline V gene encodes CDR1 LGHDT and CDR2 YNNKEL (reference sequence). The CDR3 is 15 residues long. The junction had 5 bases not matched to a gene; V was cut back by 2 bases and J by 4 bases.